This T cell receptor (beta chain) stems from a study of cytomegalovirus exposure and HLA in healthy donors. For the study at large: Both the approximately 130 validation repertoires and the approximately 700 first-cohort repertoires used the same platform, as reported by a later analysis.

Among the 120 or so subjects of the validation cohort, separate from the roughly 700-subject first cohort, were the donors. The protocol was immunoSEQ multiplex PCR, while the TCRdb copy is restricted to in-frame clones and leaves out a portion. This table holds 110,000 or so clones, 85% found once. Germline V lookup: CDR1 MNHEY, CDR2 SMNVEV (reference sequence). Trimming removed 3 bases from V and 3 bases from J; junction bases left unmatched: 7. The length of the CDR3 is 16 residues. The sequencing input was PBMCs. This chain uses TRBV27 with TRBJ2-7; 11 bases map to TRBD2. This clonotype was sampled from a woman aged 25 to 39 in good health and CMV-seronegative. In nucleotides, the CDR3 is TGTGCCAGCAGTTTGTCTACTAGCGGGGGAAACTACGAGCAGTACTTC. Translation gives CASSLSTSGGNYEQYF.